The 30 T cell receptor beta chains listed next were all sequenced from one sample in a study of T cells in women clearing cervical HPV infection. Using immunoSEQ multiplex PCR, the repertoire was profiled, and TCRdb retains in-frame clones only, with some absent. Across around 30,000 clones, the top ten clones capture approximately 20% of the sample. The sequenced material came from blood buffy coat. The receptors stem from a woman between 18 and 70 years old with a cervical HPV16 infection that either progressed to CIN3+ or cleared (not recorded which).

Partial CDR3 DNA: TGCGCCAGCAGGGCACTAGCGGGTAACCCCGGGGAG. Protein: CASRALAGNPGE. The entire CDR3 protein reads CASRALAGNPGELFF. The genes are TRBV5-1 and TRBJ2-2; 9 bases are shared with TRBD2. The CDR3 end falls 3 residues outside the read, so it is completed with the germline J gene. This CDR3 contains 15 residues. Trimming removed 5 bases from V and 6 bases from J; junction bases left unmatched: 8. The germline gives CDR1 SGHRS, CDR2 YFSETQ. Based on the CDR3 plus reference TRBV5-1 and TRBJ2-2, the full variable domain is KAGVTQTPRYLIKTRGQQVTLSCSPISGHRSVSWYQQTPGQGLQFLFEYFSETQRNKGNFPGRFSGRQFSNSRSEMNVSTLELGDSALYLCASRALAGNPGELFFGEGSRLTVL.

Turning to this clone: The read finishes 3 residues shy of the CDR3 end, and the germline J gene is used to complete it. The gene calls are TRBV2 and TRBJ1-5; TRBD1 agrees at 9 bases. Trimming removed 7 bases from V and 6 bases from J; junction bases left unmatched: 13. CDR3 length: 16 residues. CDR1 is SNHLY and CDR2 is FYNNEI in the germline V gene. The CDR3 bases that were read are TGTGCCAGCATTTCATTCCCGGGACAGGGTGGTCAGCCC. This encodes CASISFPGQGGQP. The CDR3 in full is CASISFPGQGGQPQHF.

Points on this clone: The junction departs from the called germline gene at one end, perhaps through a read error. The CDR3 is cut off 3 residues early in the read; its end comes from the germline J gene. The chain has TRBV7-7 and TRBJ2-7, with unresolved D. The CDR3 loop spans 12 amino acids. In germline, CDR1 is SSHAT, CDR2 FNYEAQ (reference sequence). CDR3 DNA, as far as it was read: TGTGCTAGCAGCTTAGCTTCCGACGAG. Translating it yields CASSLASDE. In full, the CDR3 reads CASSLASDEQYF. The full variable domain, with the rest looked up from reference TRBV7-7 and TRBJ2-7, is GAGVSQSPRYKVTKRGQDVTLRCDPISSHATLYWYQQALGQGPEFLTYFNYEAQPDKSGLPSDRFSAERPEGSISTLTIQRTEQRDSAMYRCASSLASDEQYFGPGTRLTVT.

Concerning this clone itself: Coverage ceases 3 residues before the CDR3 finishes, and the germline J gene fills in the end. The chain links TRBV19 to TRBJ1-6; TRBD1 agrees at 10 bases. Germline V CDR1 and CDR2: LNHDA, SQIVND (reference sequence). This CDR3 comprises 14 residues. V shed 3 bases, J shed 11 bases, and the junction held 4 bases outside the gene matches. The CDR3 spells CASSMTGGPAPLHF. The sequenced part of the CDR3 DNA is TGTGCCAGTAGTATGACAGGGGGCCCGGCACCC.

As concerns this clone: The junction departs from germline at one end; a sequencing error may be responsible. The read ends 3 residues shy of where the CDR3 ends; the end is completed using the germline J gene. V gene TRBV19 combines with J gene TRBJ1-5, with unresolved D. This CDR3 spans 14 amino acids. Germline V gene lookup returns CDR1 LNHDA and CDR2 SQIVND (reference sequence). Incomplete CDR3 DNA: TGTGCCGGTAGTATAGCAAGCATATCTCAGCCC. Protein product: CAGSIASISQP. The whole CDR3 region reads CAGSIASISQPQHF.

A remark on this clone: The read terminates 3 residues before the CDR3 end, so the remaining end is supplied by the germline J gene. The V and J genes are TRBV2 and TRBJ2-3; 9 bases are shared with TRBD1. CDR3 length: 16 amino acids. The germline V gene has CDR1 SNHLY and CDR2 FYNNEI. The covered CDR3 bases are TGTGCCAGCAGCCAAAGGACAGGGGTAGGGCAAGAGACG. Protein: CASSQRTGVGQET. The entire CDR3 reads CASSQRTGVGQETQYF.

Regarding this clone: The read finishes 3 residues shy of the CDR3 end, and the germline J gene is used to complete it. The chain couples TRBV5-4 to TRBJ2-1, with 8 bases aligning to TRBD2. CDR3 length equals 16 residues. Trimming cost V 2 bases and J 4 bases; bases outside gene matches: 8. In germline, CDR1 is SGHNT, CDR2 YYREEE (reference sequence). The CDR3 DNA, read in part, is TGTGCCAGCAGCTTACCCGCGGGGGGTTCATACAATGAG. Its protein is CASSLPAGGSYNE. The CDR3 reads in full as CASSLPAGGSYNEQFF. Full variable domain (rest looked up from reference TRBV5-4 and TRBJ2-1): ETGVTQSPTHLIKTRGQQVTLRCSSQSGHNTVSWYQQALGQGPQFIFQYYREEENGRGNFPPRFSGLQFPNYSSELNVNALELDDSALYLCASSLPAGGSYNEQFFGPGTRLTVL.

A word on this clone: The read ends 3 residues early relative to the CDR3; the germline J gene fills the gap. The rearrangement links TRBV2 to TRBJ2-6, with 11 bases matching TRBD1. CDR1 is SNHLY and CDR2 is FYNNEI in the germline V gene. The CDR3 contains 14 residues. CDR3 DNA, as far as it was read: TGTGCCAGCAAACGGACAGGGGGCGAGGGAGTC. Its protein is CASKRTGGEGV. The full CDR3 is CASKRTGGEGVLTF.

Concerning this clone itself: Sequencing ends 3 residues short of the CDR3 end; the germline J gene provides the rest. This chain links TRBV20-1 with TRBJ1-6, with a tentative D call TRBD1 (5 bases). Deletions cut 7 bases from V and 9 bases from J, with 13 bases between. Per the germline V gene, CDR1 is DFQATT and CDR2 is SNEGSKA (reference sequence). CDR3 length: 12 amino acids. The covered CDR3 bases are TGCAGTGTCAGGACCGGGGGTTCACCC. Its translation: CSVRTGGSP. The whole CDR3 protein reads CSVRTGGSPLHF.

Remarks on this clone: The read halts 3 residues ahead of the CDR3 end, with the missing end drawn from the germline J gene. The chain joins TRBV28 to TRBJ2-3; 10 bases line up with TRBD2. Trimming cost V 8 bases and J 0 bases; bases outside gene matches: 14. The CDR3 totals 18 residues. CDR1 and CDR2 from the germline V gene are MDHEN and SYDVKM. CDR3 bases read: TGTGCCAGCCCCCCCGTCTGGCTAGCGGGAGCTAGCACAGATACG. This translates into CASPPVWLAGASTDT. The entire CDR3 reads CASPPVWLAGASTDTQYF. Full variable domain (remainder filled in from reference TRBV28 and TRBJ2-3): DVKVTQSSRYLVKRTGEKVFLECVQDMDHENMFWYRQDPGLGLRLIYFSYDVKMKEKGDIPEGYSVSREKKERFSLILESASTNQTSMYLCASPPVWLAGASTDTQYFGPGTRLTVL.

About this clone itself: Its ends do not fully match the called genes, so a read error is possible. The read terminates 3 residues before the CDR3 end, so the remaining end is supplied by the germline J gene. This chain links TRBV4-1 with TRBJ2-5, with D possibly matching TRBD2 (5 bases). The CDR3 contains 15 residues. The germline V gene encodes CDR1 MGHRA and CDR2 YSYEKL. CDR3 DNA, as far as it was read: TGCACCAGCAGCCAAGTCAAGCGGCTCCAAGAGACC. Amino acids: CTSSQVKRLQET. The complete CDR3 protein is CTSSQVKRLQETQYF.

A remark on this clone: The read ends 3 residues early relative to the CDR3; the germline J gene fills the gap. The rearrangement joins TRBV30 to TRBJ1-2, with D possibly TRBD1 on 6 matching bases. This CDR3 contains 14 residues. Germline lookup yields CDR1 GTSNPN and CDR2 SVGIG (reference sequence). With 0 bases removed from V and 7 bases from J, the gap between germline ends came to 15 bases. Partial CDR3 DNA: TGTGCCTGGAGTGTAACGCGGGGGGCGCCTGGC. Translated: CAWSVTRGAPG. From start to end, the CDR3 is CAWSVTRGAPGYTF.

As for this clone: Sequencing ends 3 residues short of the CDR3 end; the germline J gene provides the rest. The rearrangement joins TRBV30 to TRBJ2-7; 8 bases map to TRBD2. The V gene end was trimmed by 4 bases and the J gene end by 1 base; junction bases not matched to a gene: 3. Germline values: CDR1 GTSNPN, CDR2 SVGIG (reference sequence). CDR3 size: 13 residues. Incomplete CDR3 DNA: TGTGCCTGGATGAGCGGGGGATCCTACGAG. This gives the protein CAWMSGGSYE. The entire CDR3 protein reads CAWMSGGSYEQYF.

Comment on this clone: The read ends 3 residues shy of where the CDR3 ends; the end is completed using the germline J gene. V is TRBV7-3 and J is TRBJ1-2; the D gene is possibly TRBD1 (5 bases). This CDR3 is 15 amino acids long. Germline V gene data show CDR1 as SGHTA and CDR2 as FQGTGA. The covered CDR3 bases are TGTGCCAGCAGCTCGGGACTAGCGGGCACAGATACC. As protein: CASSSGLAGTDT. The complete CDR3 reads CASSSGLAGTDTYTF.

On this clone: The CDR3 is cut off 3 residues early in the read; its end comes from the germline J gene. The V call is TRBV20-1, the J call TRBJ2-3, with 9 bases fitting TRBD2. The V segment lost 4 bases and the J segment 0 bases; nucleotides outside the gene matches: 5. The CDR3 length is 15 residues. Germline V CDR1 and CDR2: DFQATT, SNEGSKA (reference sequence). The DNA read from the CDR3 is TGCAGTGCTATTCTAGCGGGGCCAAGCACAGATACG. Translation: CSAILAGPSTDT. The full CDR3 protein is CSAILAGPSTDTQYF.

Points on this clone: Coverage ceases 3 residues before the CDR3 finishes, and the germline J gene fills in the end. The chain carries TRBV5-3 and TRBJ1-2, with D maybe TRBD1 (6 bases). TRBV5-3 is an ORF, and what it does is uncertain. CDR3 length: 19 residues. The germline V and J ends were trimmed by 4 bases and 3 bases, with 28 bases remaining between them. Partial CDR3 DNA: TGTGCCAGAAGCGCGCGCCTCGGGGGGCTATTGGTTCTGGACTATGGC. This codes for CARSARLGGLLVLDYG. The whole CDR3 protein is CARSARLGGLLVLDYGYTF.

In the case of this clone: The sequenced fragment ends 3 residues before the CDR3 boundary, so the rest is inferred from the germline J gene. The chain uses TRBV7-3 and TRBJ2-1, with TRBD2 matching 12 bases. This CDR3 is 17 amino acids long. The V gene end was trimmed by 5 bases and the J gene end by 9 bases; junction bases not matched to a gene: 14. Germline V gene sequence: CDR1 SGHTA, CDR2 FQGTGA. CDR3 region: CASSPTRLAGGLGEQFF. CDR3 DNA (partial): TGTGCCAGCAGCCCCACCCGGCTAGCGGGAGGGCTAGGTGAG.

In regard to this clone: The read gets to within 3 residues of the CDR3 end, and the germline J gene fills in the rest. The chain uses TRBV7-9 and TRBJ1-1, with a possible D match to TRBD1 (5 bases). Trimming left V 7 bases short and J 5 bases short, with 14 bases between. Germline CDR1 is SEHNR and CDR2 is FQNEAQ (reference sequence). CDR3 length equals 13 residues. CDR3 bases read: TGTGCCAGCACCCTGGTCGGGGGTACTGAA. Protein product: CASTLVGGTE. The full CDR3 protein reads CASTLVGGTEAFF.

CDR3 bases read: TGTGCCAGCAGGGCCAACGGGTTGTACAATGAG. Amino acids: CASRANGLYNE. The CDR3 as a whole reads CASRANGLYNEQFF. The chain combines TRBV2 with TRBJ2-1, with D unclear. The CDR3 extends 3 residues past the end of the read, so its final part is completed from the germline J gene. This CDR3 has 14 residues. CDR1 SNHLY and CDR2 FYNNEI come from the germline V gene. Trimming pared 6 bases from V and 4 bases from J, leaving 13 bases between. Variable domain in full (rest from reference TRBV2 and TRBJ2-1): EPEVTQTPSHQVTQMGQEVILRCVPISNHLYFYWYRQILGQKVEFLVSFYNNEISEKSEIFDDQFSVERPDGSNFTLKIRSTKLEDSAMYFCASRANGLYNEQFFGPGTRLTVL.

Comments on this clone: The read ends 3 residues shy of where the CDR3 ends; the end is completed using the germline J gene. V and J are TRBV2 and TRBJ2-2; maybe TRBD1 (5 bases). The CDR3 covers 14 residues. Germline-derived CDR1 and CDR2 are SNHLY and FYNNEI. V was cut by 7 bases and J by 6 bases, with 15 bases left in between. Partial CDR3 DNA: TGTGCCAGCATTGGTCTAAAGGGGCCCGGGGAG. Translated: CASIGLKGPGE. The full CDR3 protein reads CASIGLKGPGELFF.

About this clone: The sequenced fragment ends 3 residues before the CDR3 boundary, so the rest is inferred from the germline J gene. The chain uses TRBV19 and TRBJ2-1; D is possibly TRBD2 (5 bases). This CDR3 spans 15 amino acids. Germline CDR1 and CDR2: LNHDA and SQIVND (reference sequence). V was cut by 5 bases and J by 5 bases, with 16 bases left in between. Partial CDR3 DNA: TGTGCCAGTAGTCGGACTCCCCCCACACACAATGAG. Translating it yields CASSRTPPTHNE. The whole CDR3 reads CASSRTPPTHNEQFF.

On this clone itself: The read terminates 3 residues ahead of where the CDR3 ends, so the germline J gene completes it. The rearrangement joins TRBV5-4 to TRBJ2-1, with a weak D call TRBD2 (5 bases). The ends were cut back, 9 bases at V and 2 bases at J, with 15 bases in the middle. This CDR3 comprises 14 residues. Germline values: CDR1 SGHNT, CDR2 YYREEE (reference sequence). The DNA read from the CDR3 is TGTGCCACCAACGAGGGCTTAACCTACAATGAG. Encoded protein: CATNEGLTYNE. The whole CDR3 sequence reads CATNEGLTYNEQFF.

CDR3: CASSLVGQGYGYTF. The CDR3 DNA, read in part, is TGTGCCAGCAGCTTAGTGGGACAGGGGTATGGC. The chain employs TRBV11-2 and TRBJ1-2; 10 bases fit TRBD1. The read terminates 3 residues ahead of where the CDR3 ends, so the germline J gene completes it. CDR1 and CDR2 (germline): SGHAT, FQNNGV. CDR3 length: 14 residues. Trimming took 1 base from V and 5 from J; bases not matched to a gene: 1.

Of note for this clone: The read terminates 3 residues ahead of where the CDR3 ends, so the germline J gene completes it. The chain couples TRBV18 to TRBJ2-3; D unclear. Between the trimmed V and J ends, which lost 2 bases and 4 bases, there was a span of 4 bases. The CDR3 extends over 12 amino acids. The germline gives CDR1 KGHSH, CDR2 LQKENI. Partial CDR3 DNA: TGTGCCAGCTCACCAGCGCCAGATACG. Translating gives CASSPAPDT. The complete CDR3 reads CASSPAPDTQYF.

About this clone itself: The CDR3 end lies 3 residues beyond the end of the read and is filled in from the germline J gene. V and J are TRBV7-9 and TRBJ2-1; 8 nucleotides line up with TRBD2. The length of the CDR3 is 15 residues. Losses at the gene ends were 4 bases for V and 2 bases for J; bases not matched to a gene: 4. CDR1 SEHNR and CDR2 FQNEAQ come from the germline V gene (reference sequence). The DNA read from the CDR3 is TGTGCCAGCAGCTCTCTAGCGGGCCCCTACAATGAG. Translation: CASSSLAGPYNE. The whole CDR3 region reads CASSSLAGPYNEQFF.

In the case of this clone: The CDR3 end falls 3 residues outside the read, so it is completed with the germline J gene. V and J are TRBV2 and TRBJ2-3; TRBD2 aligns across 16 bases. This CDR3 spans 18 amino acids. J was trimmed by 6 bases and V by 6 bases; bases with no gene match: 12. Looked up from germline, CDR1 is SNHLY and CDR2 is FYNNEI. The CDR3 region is CASRPEEVGLAGGDTQYF. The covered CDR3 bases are TGTGCCAGCAGGCCTGAAGAAGTGGGACTAGCGGGGGGGGATACG.

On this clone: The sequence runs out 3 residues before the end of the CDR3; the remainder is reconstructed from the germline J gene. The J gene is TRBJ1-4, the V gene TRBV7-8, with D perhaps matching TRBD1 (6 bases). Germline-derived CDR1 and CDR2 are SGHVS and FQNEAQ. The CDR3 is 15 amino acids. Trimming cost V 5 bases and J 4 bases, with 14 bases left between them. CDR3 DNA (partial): TGTGCCAGCAGCCTAGAAAGGACAGTTAATGAAAAA. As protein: CASSLERTVNEK. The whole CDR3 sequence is CASSLERTVNEKLFF.

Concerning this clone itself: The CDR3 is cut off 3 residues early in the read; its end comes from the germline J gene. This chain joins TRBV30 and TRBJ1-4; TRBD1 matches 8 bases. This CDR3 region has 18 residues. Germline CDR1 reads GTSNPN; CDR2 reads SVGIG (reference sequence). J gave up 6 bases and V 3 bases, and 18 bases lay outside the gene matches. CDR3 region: CAWSGYMNNRGEDEKLFF. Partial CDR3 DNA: TGTGCCTGGAGCGGATACATGAATAACAGGGGGGAAGATGAAAAA. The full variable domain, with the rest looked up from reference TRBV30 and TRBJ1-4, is SQTIHQWPATLVQPVGSPLSLECTVEGTSNPNLYWYRQAAGRGLQLLFYSVGIGQISSEVPQNLSASRPQDRQFILSSKKLLLSDSGFYLCAWSGYMNNRGEDEKLFFGSGTQLSVL.

The sequenced CDR3 bases are TGTGCCTGGCAAAGCGAATCCTACGAG. The encoded protein is CAWQSESYE. The whole CDR3 sequence reads CAWQSESYEQYF. The gene calls are TRBV30 and TRBJ2-7, with D uncertain. The read terminates 3 residues before the CDR3 end, so the remaining end is supplied by the germline J gene. The V end was cut by 5 bases, the J end by 1 base, with 9 bases between. CDR3 length equals 12 residues. CDR1 is GTSNPN, CDR2 SVGIG, per germline (reference sequence).

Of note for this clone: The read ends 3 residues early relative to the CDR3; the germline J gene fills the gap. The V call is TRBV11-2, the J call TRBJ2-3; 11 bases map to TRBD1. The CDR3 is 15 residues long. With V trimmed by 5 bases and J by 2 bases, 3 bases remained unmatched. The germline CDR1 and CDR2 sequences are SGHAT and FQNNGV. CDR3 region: CASSPGQGATDTQYF. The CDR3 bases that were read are TGTGCCAGCAGCCCTGGACAGGGGGCCACAGATACG.